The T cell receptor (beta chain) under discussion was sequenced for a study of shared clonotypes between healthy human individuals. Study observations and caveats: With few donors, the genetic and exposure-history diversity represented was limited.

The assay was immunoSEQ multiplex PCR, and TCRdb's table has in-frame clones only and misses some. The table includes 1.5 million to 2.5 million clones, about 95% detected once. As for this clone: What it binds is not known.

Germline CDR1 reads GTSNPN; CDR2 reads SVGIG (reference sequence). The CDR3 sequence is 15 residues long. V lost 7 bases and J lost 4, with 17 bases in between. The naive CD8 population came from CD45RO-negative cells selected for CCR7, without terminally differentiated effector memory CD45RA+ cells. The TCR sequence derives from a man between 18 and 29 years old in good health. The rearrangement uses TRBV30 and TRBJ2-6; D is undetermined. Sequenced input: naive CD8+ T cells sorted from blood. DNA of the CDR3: TGTGCCTTCCAACCCCAGGTATCCGGGGCCAACGTCCTGACTTTC. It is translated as CAFQPQVSGANVLTF.